Below, one T cell receptor (beta chain) is given with its context. The clone's antigen remains unknown. The input lacks base qualities; no much larger clone sits a single base away. This entry comes from a study of T-cell reconstitution after alpha-beta-depleted transplantation in children (dated by TCRdb to 2016 to 2017). As for the study more broadly: The study quantitatively tracked T-cell immune reconstitution after TCRalphabeta/CD19-depleted allogeneic hematopoietic cell transplantation in children using TCR repertoire profiling.

The CDR3 goes from the cysteine to the phenylalanine over 15 residues. This entry keeps only the CDR3 DNA: 45 bases, framed from base 1. CDR1 and CDR2 (MNHEY, SMNVEV) derive from the germline V gene (reference sequence). Cut back by 2 bases and 2 bases, the V and J ends lie 13 bases apart. The receptor library was made with PCR. TCRdb shows the sequencer as Illumina HiSeq 2500. To normalize quantification of the TCRbeta repertoire, the TCR libraries were built with molecular barcoding that relied on unique molecular identifiers. The public reads were quality trimmed at Q25 with fastp and then assembled into clones with MiXCR by TCRdb, keeping productive beta chains. Records with the same CDR3 protein are collapsed into one entry carrying the most frequent genes and DNA. Counted in this sample were around 400,000 distinct CDR3 sequences; just over 20% of them appeared once. The ten largest make up over 3.5% of the sample.

This clonotype was obtained from a human donor who donated a stem cell graft to a child with acute myeloid leukemia. Rearrangement joined TRBV27 to TRBJ2-7, with the D segment possibly TRBD1 or TRBD2, each aligning over 5 bases. The material sequenced was PBMCs from the stem cell graft donor, taken from the stem cell graft. The DNA reads TGTGCCAGCAGTTTAAGGCAAGGGACCCCCTACGAGCAGTACTTC. Its coded protein is CASSLRQGTPYEQYF.